The entry below gives a single TCR beta chain sequence along with its context. Antigen specificity is unknown. This entry comes from a study of monozygotic twins with inflammatory bowel disease. Study-wide results and caveats: Concordant and discordant twins showed no difference in repertoire similarity, possibly from limited power.

TCRdb re-analyzed the 5' RACE reads; it lists each CDR3 protein once, without DNA. Its table lists a few hundred thousand distinct CDR3 sequences. The CDR3 runs to 15 residues. Germline loops: CDR1 DFQATT, CDR2 SNEGSKA (reference sequence). The rearrangement uses TRBV20-1 and TRBJ2-5; TCRdb's D gene call, TRBD2, goes unchecked for lack of DNA. The receptor comes from a human donor with ulcerative colitis or Crohn's disease, or a healthy co-twin of an affected twin (not recorded which). Material for sequencing was blood. CDR3 region: CSARSGGGSLETQYF.